The 14 T cell receptor beta chains presented below share a single source sample, sequenced in a study of blood T cell repertoires in COVID-19 (dated by TCRdb to about 2020). Libraries were prepared through the immunoSEQ multiplex PCR assay. TCRdb took over this immuneACCESS table, retaining in-frame rearrangements with V and J assigned. Such tables are incomplete; in checked studies, under half of the missing clones stem from an unresolved V gene, and the remainder is unexplained. The sample table lists some 300,000 clones, approximately 86% of them with a count of one. The ten most abundant clones make up about 12% of the sample. Material: peripheral blood. These receptors came from a woman aged 65 to 85 with COVID-19, enrolled during active disease.

This chain connects TRBV10-3 to TRBJ2-1, with 9 bases identical to TRBD2. CDR1 and CDR2 from the germline V gene are ENHRY and SYGVKD. The CDR3 runs 16 residues. Trimming at V came to 4 bases and at J to 3 bases, leaving 7 bases not matched to a gene. The CDR3 sequence is CAISGGGAENYNEQFF. The CDR3 nucleotides read TGTGCCATCAGTGGCGGGGGGGCCGAGAACTACAATGAGCAGTTCTTC.

The chain is built from TRBV7-7 and TRBJ2-6, with a tentative D call TRBD1 (5 bases). This CDR3 is built from 20 residues. CDR1 is SSHAT and CDR2 is FNYEAQ in the germline V gene (reference sequence). V was shortened by 5 bases and J by 0 bases, with 23 bases between the two germline ends. The DNA of the CDR3 is TGTGCCAGCAGCCCTATAGGGGCAGGCTCGTCTCCCTCTGGGGCCAACGTCCTGACTTTC. Its translation: CASSPIGAGSSPSGANVLTF.

The chain links TRBV24-1 to TRBJ1-1; TRBD1 agrees at 8 bases. Germline CDR1 and CDR2: KGHDR and SFDVKD. This CDR3 comprises 13 residues. V was pared by 4 bases and J by 7 bases, with 4 bases of the junction left unmatched. The DNA for the CDR3 is TGTGCCACCAGTGACCCTGGACAGGGTGAAGCTTTCTTT. Amino acid sequence: CATSDPGQGEAFF.

CDR3 bases: TGTGCCAGTAGTCCAGGGACTTCCTACGAGCAGTACTTC. It codes for CASSPGTSYEQYF. This chain links TRBV19 with TRBJ2-7; TRBD2 is a possible D gene (6 bases). Deletions cut 5 bases from V and 1 base from J, with 9 bases between. Germline values: CDR1 LNHDA, CDR2 SQIVND (reference sequence). The CDR3 is 13 amino acids.

A note on this clone: Other DNA sequences in the sample encode the same CDR3. V usage is TRBV2 and J usage is TRBJ1-5; D not resolved. Germline-derived CDR1 and CDR2 are SNHLY and FYNNEI. V gave up 3 bases and J gave up 6 bases, with 6 bases separating them. This CDR3 contains 12 residues. CDR3 in amino acids: CASSDRGQPQHF. The CDR3 DNA sequence: TGTGCCAGCAGTGATCGCGGTCAGCCCCAGCATTTT.

V and J are TRBV5-4 and TRBJ1-3, with D unclear. CDR3 length equals 14 residues. In germline, CDR1 is SGHNT, CDR2 YYREEE (reference sequence). The V end was cut by 3 bases, the J end by 0 bases, with 7 bases between. CDR3 nucleotide sequence: TGTGCCAGCAGCTCTCAGGTCTCTGGAAACACCATATATTTT. It is translated as CASSSQVSGNTIYF.

The CDR3 loop reads CASSGRQGDTQYF. CDR3 DNA sequence: TGTGCCAGCTCGGGGCGACAGGGAGATACGCAGTATTTT. The rearrangement links TRBV18 to TRBJ2-3, with 7 bases aligning to TRBD1. The CDR3 spans 13 residues. Per germline, CDR1 KGHSH and CDR2 LQKENI. After removal of 6 bases from V and 5 bases from J, the junction contained 5 bases not matched to a gene.

This sequence joins TRBV9 and TRBJ2-3; 7 nucleotides align to TRBD2. V shed 4 bases, J shed 5 bases, and the junction held 7 bases outside the gene matches. Germline lookup yields CDR1 SGDLS and CDR2 YYNGEE. This CDR3 region has 14 residues. The CDR3 sequence: CASSTTSARDTQYF. In nucleotides, the CDR3 is TGTGCCAGCAGCACCACTAGCGCTAGAGATACGCAGTATTTT.

The sample holds one count of this clone. V is TRBV6-2 or TRBV6-3 and J is TRBJ2-3; D remains unclear. The length of the CDR3 is 15 residues. In germline, CDR1 is MNHEY, CDR2 SVGEGT. The germline V and J ends were trimmed by 5 bases and 0 bases, with 12 bases remaining between them. The CDR3 sequence: CASSRYLSSTDTQYF. The CDR3 DNA is TGTGCCAGCAGTCGCTACCTTTCTAGCACAGATACGCAGTATTTT.

The V and J genes are TRBV18 and TRBJ1-3; the D is unclear. Germline V gives CDR1 KGHSH, CDR2 LQKENI. The CDR3 covers 15 residues. Between the trimmed V and J ends, which lost 3 bases and 0 bases, there was a span of 9 bases. CDR3 coding DNA: TGTGCCAGCTCACCGGGCGTTAGCTCTGGAAACACCATATATTTT. This codes for CASSPGVSSGNTIYF.

The chain joins TRBV5-8 to TRBJ2-1, with D possibly TRBD2 on 6 matching bases. This CDR3 spans 16 amino acids. The ends were cut back, 0 bases at V and 4 bases at J, with 14 bases in the middle. Per the germline V gene, CDR1 is SGHTS and CDR2 is YDEGEE. CDR3 nucleotides: TGTGCCAGCAGCTTGGCCGGCGGGACCGTATACAATGAGCAGTTCTTC. It yields the protein CASSLAGGTVYNEQFF.

The rearrangement joins TRBV27 to TRBJ1-4; 9 bases map to TRBD1. There are 16 residues in the CDR3. Trimming at V came to 5 bases and at J to 7 bases, leaving 11 bases not matched to a gene. Looked up from germline, CDR1 is MNHEY and CDR2 is SMNVEV (reference sequence). CDR3 DNA: TGTGCCAGCAGTACCCGAACCGGGACAGGGACTGAAAAACTGTTTTTT. This sequence encodes CASSTRTGTGTEKLFF.

The chain combines TRBV30 with TRBJ1-2; TRBD1 might be the D (6 bases). CDR1 is GTSNPN, CDR2 SVGIG, per germline (reference sequence). Trimming shortened V by 3 bases and J by 6 bases, and 14 bases separated the two germline ends. The CDR3 consists of 13 residues. Here the CDR3 DNA reads TGTGCCTGGAGATGGGGGGGCGCGGATGGCTACACCTTC. It specifies CAWRWGGADGYTF. The variable domain in full, completed from reference TRBV30 and TRBJ1-2, reads SQTIHQWPATLVQPVGSPLSLECTVEGTSNPNLYWYRQAAGRGLQLLFYSVGIGQISSEVPQNLSASRPQDRQFILSSKKLLLSDSGFYLCAWRWGGADGYTFGSGTRLTVV.

The chain uses TRBV9 and TRBJ1-2, with 7 nucleotides matching TRBD1. After removal of 3 bases from V and 3 bases from J, the junction contained 2 bases not matched to a gene. Germline V lookup: CDR1 SGDLS, CDR2 YYNGEE. This CDR3 contains 13 residues. In nucleotides, the CDR3 is TGTGCCAGCAGCGGACAGGGTCACTATGGCTACACCTTC. It specifies CASSGQGHYGYTF. The entire variable domain, with the rest obtained from reference TRBV9 and TRBJ1-2, is as follows: DSGVTQTPKHLITATGQRVTLRCSPRSGDLSVYWYQQSLDQGLQFLIQYYNGEERAKGNILERFSAQQFPDLHSELNLSSLELGDSALYFCASSGQGHYGYTFGSGTRLTVV.